The clone carrying this TCR beta chain came up a few times. These data originate in a study of T cells after yellow fever vaccination. The CDR3 consists of 19 residues. V lost 2 bases to trimming and J lost 0 bases, with 20 bases between them. In germline, CDR1 is SGHRS, CDR2 YFSETQ. The TCR cDNA carried a universal primer site and UMIs from 5'RACE template switching. TCRdb re-derived calls from the 5' RACE reads in MiXCR, one entry per CDR3 protein. The sample contains a few hundred thousand distinct CDR3 sequences, around a sixth of which appear only once. This sample comprised PBMCs, obtained 4 to 6 days after the first yellow fever vaccination. The clonotype was recovered from a man younger than 30 who received the YFV17D yellow fever vaccine. The chain links TRBV5-1 to TRBJ1-4, with D perhaps matching TRBD1 (6 bases). The CDR3 DNA reads as TGCGCCAGCAGCTTCCCAAGACAGGACGGGGTTGCAACTAATGAAAAACTGTTTTTT. This codes for CASSFPRQDGVATNEKLFF. Full variable domain (rest looked up from reference TRBV5-1 and TRBJ1-4): KAGVTQTPRYLIKTRGQQVTLSCSPISGHRSVSWYQQTPGQGLQFLFEYFSETQRNKGNFPGRFSGRQFSNSRSEMNVSTLELGDSALYLCASSFPRQDGVATNEKLFFGSGTQLSVL.